This T cell receptor beta chain came from a study of T cell responses to AZD1222 COVID-19 vaccine. Study details: Recipients boosted at about 4 weeks or about 12 weeks are pooled.

With 3 bases clipped from V and 4 bases from J, the junction kept 5 bases outside the gene matches. Germline CDR1 reads WSHSY; CDR2 reads SAAADI. This CDR3 is 15 amino acids long. This clone was found once. Its specificity is unknown. Whole-study results and caveats: Repertoire sampling happened only post peak T cell response. Unmutated variant regions reportedly attract nearly half of all spike-specific TCRs. Only a handful of AZD1222 recipients tested seropositive at baseline.

Clones were sequenced by immunoSEQ multiplex PCR, and TCRdb holds only the in-frame ones, with some missing. The sample includes around 180,000 clones, 88% of them seen just once. The origin of this receptor is an adult in good health. The chain is built from TRBV10-2 and TRBJ2-7, with TRBD2 matching 11 bases. The starting material was peripheral blood, obtained on day 0 of AZD1222 vaccination. CDR3 coding DNA: TGCGCCAGCAGTGACCTTAGCGGGAGGGCATACGAGCAGTACTTC. Encoded protein: CASSDLSGRAYEQYF.